Presented here are 19 T cell receptor beta chains from one specimen sequenced in a study of technical replicates of blood from several donors. Libraries were prepared by immunoSEQ multiplex PCR; TCRdb keeps only in-frame clonotypes and omits some of them. The repertoire has some 89,000 clones, around 96% of them found once; the top ten carry about 0.35%. The sample taken for sequencing was T cells isolated from PBMCs. These receptors were taken from a human donor in good health.

The genes are TRBV7-2 and TRBJ1-1; D is perhaps TRBD1 (5 bases). Germline values: CDR1 SGHTA, CDR2 FQGNSA. The CDR3 covers 13 residues. Trimming cost V 4 bases and J 7 bases, with 13 bases left between them. CDR3 in amino acids: CASSSIVDSEAFF. DNA of the CDR3: TGTGCCAGCAGCTCGATAGTTGACAGTGAAGCTTTCTTT. Supplemented by reference TRBV7-2 and TRBJ1-1, the full variable domain reads GAGVSQSPSNKVTEKGKDVELRCDPISGHTALYWYRQSLGQGLEFLIYFQGNSAPDKSGLPSDRFSAERTGGSVSTLTIQRTQQEDSAVYLCASSSIVDSEAFFGQGTRLTVV.

The V gene is TRBV6-9, the J gene TRBJ2-3, with TRBD1 matching over 9 bases. Per the germline V gene, CDR1 is MNHGY and CDR2 is SVAAGI. V lost 7 bases, J lost 4 bases, and 3 bases stayed unmatched. The CDR3 runs to 13 residues. The DNA for the CDR3 is TGTGCCAGCACGGACAGGGGCTCAGATACGCAGTATTTT. It is translated as CASTDRGSDTQYF.

The chain links TRBV5-1 to TRBJ2-3; TRBD2 is a possible D gene (6 bases). The CDR3 is 17 residues long. The germline V and J ends were trimmed by 0 bases and 0 bases, with 14 bases remaining between them. Germline assignment: CDR1 SGHRS and CDR2 YFSETQ. The CDR3 bases are TGCGCCAGCAGCTTGGGCGGAGGGGCTCCTAGCACAGATACGCAGTATTTT. Translation: CASSLGGGAPSTDTQYF.

This chain connects TRBV6-4 to TRBJ1-1; unclear D gene. CDR1 and CDR2 from the germline V gene are MRHNA and SNTAGT. The CDR3 length is 14 residues. Trimming removed 7 bases at V and 5 bases at J, with 17 bases between. The CDR3: CASTAVAGGTEAFF. Here the CDR3 DNA reads TGTGCCAGCACGGCGGTCGCGGGTGGGACTGAAGCTTTCTTT.

The V and J genes are TRBV6-1 and TRBJ1-5; maybe TRBD1 (5 bases). Trimming removed 1 base at V and 5 bases at J, with 6 bases between. CDR1 MNHNS and CDR2 SASEGT come from the germline V gene. The CDR3 consists of 13 residues. The CDR3: CASSEVGDQPQHF. The CDR3 DNA sequence: TGTGCCAGCAGTGAAGTAGGGGATCAGCCCCAGCATTTT.

V usage is TRBV30 and J usage is TRBJ1-2, with TRBD1 identical over 10 bases. Germline values: CDR1 GTSNPN, CDR2 SVGIG (reference sequence). After removal of 2 bases from V and 7 bases from J, the junction contained 10 bases not matched to a gene. CDR3 length: 15 residues. CDR3 DNA sequence: TGTGCCTGGAGTAAATTGGGACAGGGGATTGGTGGCTACACCTTC. Residues: CAWSKLGQGIGGYTF.

The chain carries TRBV15 and TRBJ2-7, with D possibly being TRBD1 (5 bases). This CDR3 spans 13 amino acids. Trimming took 6 bases from V and 4 from J, leaving 13 bases between them. Germline CDR1 reads LNHNV; CDR2 reads YYDKDF (reference sequence). The CDR3 DNA sequence: TGTGCCACCAGAGGAATACAGGAGTACGAGCAGTACTTC. Its translation: CATRGIQEYEQYF.

CDR3 sequence reads: CASSLGPTVNTGELFF. CDR3 DNA: TGTGCCAGCAGCTTAGGTCCTACAGTGAACACCGGGGAGCTGTTTTTT. The chain carries TRBV11-3 and TRBJ2-2; D not resolved. Trimming took off 1 base at V and 1 base at J, with 10 bases between the two ends. From germline, CDR1 is SGHNT and CDR2 YENEEA. The CDR3 is 16 residues long. Combining the CDR3 with reference TRBV11-3 and TRBJ2-2 gives the whole variable domain EAGVVQSPRYKIIEKKQPVAFWCNPISGHNTLYWYLQNLGQGPELLIRYENEEAVDDSQLPKDRFSAERLKGVDSTLKIQPAELGDSAVYLCASSLGPTVNTGELFFGEGSRLTVL.

In its sample, this clone was seen once. The chain has TRBV5-1 and TRBJ2-3; 8 bases map to TRBD2. This CDR3 region has 16 residues. Germline loops: CDR1 SGHRS, CDR2 YFSETQ. Losses at the gene ends were 0 bases for V and 1 base for J; bases not matched to a gene: 4. This chain's CDR3 is CASSLGTGGGTDTQYF. The CDR3 bases are TGCGCCAGCAGCTTGGGTACGGGAGGGGGCACAGATACGCAGTATTTT.

The gene calls are TRBV6-5 and TRBJ2-7; no firm D call. The CDR3 totals 12 residues. Per the germline V gene, CDR1 is MNHEY and CDR2 is SVGAGI. The V gene lost 5 bases and the J gene lost 5 bases, with 10 bases spanning the gap. The CDR3 protein is CASSTRIHEQYF. In DNA form, the CDR3 reads TGTGCCAGCAGTACGAGGATCCACGAGCAGTACTTC.

The chain couples TRBV5-1 to TRBJ2-1, with D uncertain. Germline loops: CDR1 SGHRS, CDR2 YFSETQ. The V end was cut by 3 bases, the J end by 5 bases, with 3 bases between. The CDR3 has 11 residues. Here the CDR3 DNA reads TGCGCCAGCAGCTCTCACAATGAGCAGTTCTTC. It yields the protein CASSSHNEQFF.

The V gene is TRBV19, the J gene TRBJ1-1, with D unclear. The CDR3 sequence is 15 residues long. Germline loops: CDR1 LNHDA, CDR2 SQIVND (reference sequence). Trimming pared 0 bases from V and 0 bases from J, leaving 8 bases between. Written as DNA, the CDR3 is TGTGCCAGTAGTATAGATCAGGTAATGAACACTGAAGCTTTCTTT. Translating gives CASSIDQVMNTEAFF.

The chain combines TRBV7-2 with TRBJ2-3, with 13 bases lining up with TRBD2. The germline CDR1 and CDR2 sequences are SGHTA and FQGNSA. V was clipped by 4 bases and J by 4 bases; unmatched bases: 5. The CDR3 contains 16 residues. CDR3 region: CASSSRLAGGSDTQYF. The CDR3 DNA reads as TGTGCCAGCAGCTCGCGACTAGCGGGAGGCTCAGATACGCAGTATTTT.

The chain has TRBV6-5 and TRBJ1-4; a weak D match, TRBD1 (6 bases). Germline V gene lookup returns CDR1 MNHEY and CDR2 SVGAGI. Deletions cut 4 bases from V and 7 bases from J, with 19 bases between. CDR3 length equals 16 residues. The CDR3 region has the DNA TGTGCCAGCAGTTTAGGCCCAACAGGGATAAGTGAAAAACTGTTTTTT. Translating gives CASSLGPTGISEKLFF.

The chain carries TRBV14 and TRBJ1-1; D is unresolved. Looked up from germline, CDR1 is SGHDN and CDR2 is FVKESK. The length of the CDR3 is 10 residues. V lost 2 bases to trimming and J lost 8 bases, with 3 bases between them. The CDR3 DNA sequence: TGTGCCAGCAGCCAATCGGAAGCTTTCTTT. Its translation is CASSQSEAFF. Variable domain in full (rest from reference TRBV14 and TRBJ1-1): EAGVTQFPSHSVIEKGQTVTLRCDPISGHDNLYWYRRVMGKEIKFLLHFVKESKQDESGMPNNRFLAERTGGTYSTLKVQPAELEDSGVYFCASSQSEAFFGQGTRLTVV.

The chain employs TRBV7-9 and TRBJ2-7; the D is unclear. Germline CDR1 reads SEHNR; CDR2 reads FQNEAQ (reference sequence). The V end was cut by 2 bases, the J end by 6 bases, with 11 bases between. This CDR3 contains 13 residues. The CDR3 loop reads CASSLKLGPEQYF. The CDR3 coding sequence is TGTGCCAGCAGCTTAAAACTGGGCCCCGAGCAGTACTTC.

J is TRBJ2-3 and V is TRBV15, with D tentatively TRBD2 (6 bases). The germline CDR1 and CDR2 sequences are LNHNV and YYDKDF (reference sequence). V dropped 1 base and J dropped 0 bases, with 11 bases sitting between them. There are 16 residues in the CDR3. The CDR3 protein is CATSRGGGASTDTQYF. CDR3 nucleotides: TGTGCCACCAGCAGAGGGGGAGGTGCTAGCACAGATACGCAGTATTTT.

The chain is built from TRBV27 and TRBJ2-1; 7 bases map to TRBD2. Trimming took 6 bases from V and 2 from J; bases not matched to a gene: 10. CDR3 length equals 16 residues. Germline V CDR1 and CDR2: MNHEY, SMNVEV (reference sequence). The CDR3 nucleotides are TGTGCCAGCAGCGATTCGACTAGCCCAACCTACAATGAGCAGTTCTTC. This gives the protein CASSDSTSPTYNEQFF.

This chain uses TRBV7-9 with TRBJ1-5; D is unclear. V was pared by 4 bases and J by 3 bases, with 4 bases between. The CDR3 consists of 12 residues. Germline V gives CDR1 SEHNR, CDR2 FQNEAQ (reference sequence). CDR3 sequence reads: CASSSNNQPQHF. CDR3 nucleotides: TGTGCCAGCAGCTCTAACAATCAGCCCCAGCATTTT.